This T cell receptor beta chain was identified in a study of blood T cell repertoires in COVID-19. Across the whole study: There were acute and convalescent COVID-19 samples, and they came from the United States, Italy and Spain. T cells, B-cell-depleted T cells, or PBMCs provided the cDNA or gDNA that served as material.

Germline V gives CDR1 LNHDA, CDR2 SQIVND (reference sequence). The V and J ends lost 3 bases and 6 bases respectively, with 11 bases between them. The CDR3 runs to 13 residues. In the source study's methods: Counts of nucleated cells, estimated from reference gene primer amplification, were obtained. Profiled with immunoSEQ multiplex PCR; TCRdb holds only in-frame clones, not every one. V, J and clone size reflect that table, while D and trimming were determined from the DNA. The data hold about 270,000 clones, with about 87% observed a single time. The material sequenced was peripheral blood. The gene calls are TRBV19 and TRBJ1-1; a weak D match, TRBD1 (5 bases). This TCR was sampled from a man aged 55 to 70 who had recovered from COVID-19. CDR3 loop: CASSIHRIAEAFF. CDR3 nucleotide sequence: TGTGCCAGTAGTATTCACAGGATCGCTGAAGCTTTCTTT.